This passage covers 28 T cell receptor beta chains from one sample sequenced in a study of cytomegalovirus exposure and HLA in healthy donors. 13 Jbeta primers and 60 Vbeta primers were used for the PCR. Clones were read by immunoSEQ multiplex PCR, and TCRdb kept only the in-frame ones, dropping some. The repertoire table contains 45,000 to 60,000 clones. Source material: PBMCs. Receptors originate from a male donor in good health and CMV-seronegative.

This sequence joins TRBV13 and TRBJ2-1, with D hard to call. The CDR3 totals 16 residues. The V gene's germline CDR1 is PRHDT and CDR2 FYEKMQ (reference sequence). V lost 5 bases and J 0 bases, leaving 14 bases between the germline ends. The CDR3 region has the DNA TGTGCCAGCAGCCCTAGAGACGGTAGCTCCTACAATGAGCAGTTCTTC. Protein product: CASSPRDGSSYNEQFF. Full variable domain (missing parts from reference TRBV13 and TRBJ2-1): AAGVIQSPRHLIKEKRETATLKCYPIPRHDTVYWYQQGPGQDPQFLISFYEKMQSDKGSIPDRFSAQQFSDYHSELNMSSLELGDSALYFCASSPRDGSSYNEQFFGPGTRLTVL.

The chain is built from TRBV5-4 and TRBJ2-1, with unresolved D. In germline, CDR1 is SGHNT, CDR2 YYREEE (reference sequence). The CDR3 totals 13 residues. V lost 0 bases and J 5 bases, leaving 6 bases between the germline ends. The CDR3: CASSLGPDNEQFF. CDR3 nucleotides: TGTGCCAGCAGCTTGGGGCCTGACAATGAGCAGTTCTTC.

The chain uses TRBV11-2 and TRBJ1-2, with D perhaps TRBD1 (6 bases). CDR1 and CDR2 (germline): SGHAT, FQNNGV. Trimming removed 5 bases at V and 0 bases at J, with 13 bases between. The CDR3 is 15 amino acids. The CDR3 sequence: CASSTQGFSNYGYTF. The DNA of the CDR3 is TGTGCCAGCAGCACGCAGGGGTTTTCTAACTATGGCTACACCTTC.

This CDR3 reads CASSQTDTQYF. Here the CDR3 DNA reads TGTGCCAGCAGTCAGACAGATACGCAGTATTTT. This sequence joins TRBV7-9 and TRBJ2-3; D is undetermined. V lost 6 bases and J lost 3, with 4 bases in between. CDR1 SEHNR and CDR2 FQNEAQ come from the germline V gene (reference sequence). This CDR3 is 11 amino acids long.

V gene TRBV7-9 combines with J gene TRBJ1-5; D is undetermined. The CDR3 loop spans 16 amino acids. V dropped 0 bases and J dropped 3 bases, with 12 bases sitting between them. CDR1 SEHNR and CDR2 FQNEAQ come from the germline V gene (reference sequence). Written as DNA, the CDR3 is TGTGCCAGCAGCTTAGCTATCGGGTGGGTCAATCAGCCCCAGCATTTT. It specifies CASSLAIGWVNQPQHF.

The chain recombines TRBV19 with TRBJ2-7; TRBD1 matches at 7 bases. Germline assignment: CDR1 LNHDA and CDR2 SQIVND (reference sequence). The CDR3 contains 16 residues. With 4 bases clipped from V and 0 bases from J, the junction kept 9 bases outside the gene matches. The CDR3 DNA reads TGTGCCAGTAGTACCACGGGACAGCCAAGCTCCTACGAGCAGTACTTC. Protein sequence: CASSTTGQPSSYEQYF.

The chain has TRBV9 and TRBJ2-1; TRBD2 matches at 7 bases. Germline V gene data show CDR1 as SGDLS and CDR2 as YYNGEE. Unmatched junction bases numbered 10, after V lost 2 bases and J lost 5 bases. CDR3 length: 16 amino acids. This chain's CDR3 is CASSVNGLAVDNEQFF. Here the CDR3 DNA reads TGTGCCAGCAGCGTTAATGGCCTAGCGGTGGACAATGAGCAGTTCTTC.

This chain uses TRBV4-2 with TRBJ2-7; possible D gene TRBD2, 5 bases. V lost 1 base to trimming and J lost 3 bases, with 16 bases between them. The CDR3 runs 16 residues. Germline CDR1 reads LGHNA; CDR2 reads YNFKEQ. CDR3 sequence (DNA): TGTGCCAGCAGCCAAGTCGAGGGCCCCACCGTCTACGAGCAGTACTTC. Protein product: CASSQVEGPTVYEQYF.

The chain combines TRBV9 with TRBJ1-1; 9 nucleotides align to TRBD1. Germline V gives CDR1 SGDLS, CDR2 YYNGEE. The CDR3 spans 15 residues. The trim removed 4 bases at V and 7 bases at J, leaving 11 bases unmatched. CDR3 nucleotide sequence: TGTGCCAGCAGCCCCAGACAGGGGGTTTTCGGTGAAGCTTTCTTT. Amino acids: CASSPRQGVFGEAFF.

The V gene is TRBV2, the J gene TRBJ1-3; 10 bases are a match to TRBD1. The CDR3 extends over 18 amino acids. V was clipped by 5 bases and J by 0 bases; unmatched bases: 10. Germline lookup yields CDR1 SNHLY and CDR2 FYNNEI. The CDR3 nucleotides are TGTGCCAGCAGTTCAACCGGGACAGGGGAAGACTCTGGAAACACCATATATTTT. Translation gives CASSSTGTGEDSGNTIYF.

This chain connects TRBV29-1 to TRBJ2-3; 10 nucleotides align to TRBD2. The CDR3 runs 15 residues. The V and J ends lost 6 bases and 3 bases, in that order; junction bases with no gene match: 9. Germline CDR1 SQVTM, CDR2 ANQGSEA. CDR3 sequence: CSVAAGTSETDTQYF. CDR3 in DNA: TGCAGCGTGGCCGCCGGGACTAGCGAGACAGATACGCAGTATTTT.

V usage is TRBV7-9 and J usage is TRBJ1-1, with D perhaps TRBD1 (5 bases). The V end was cut by 8 bases, the J end by 5 bases, with 15 bases between. Germline CDR1 SEHNR, CDR2 FQNEAQ (reference sequence). There are 13 residues in the CDR3. CDR3 coding DNA: TGTGCCAGCTTTGGGGCTAAAGGAACTGAAGCTTTCTTT. Its protein product is CASFGAKGTEAFF. Filled out from reference TRBV7-9 and TRBJ1-1, the complete variable domain reads DTGVSQNPRHKITKRGQNVTFRCDPISEHNRLYWYRQTLGQGPEFLTYFQNEAQLEKSRLLSDRFSAERPKGSFSTLEIQRTEQGDSAMYLCASFGAKGTEAFFGQGTRLTVV.

J is TRBJ2-7 and V is TRBV6-5; TRBD1 matches at 9 bases. Germline-derived CDR1 and CDR2 are MNHEY and SVGAGI. The CDR3 length is 14 residues. J gave up 6 bases and V 6 bases, and 9 bases lay outside the gene matches. The CDR3 region has the DNA TGTGCCAGCAGACCGGACAGGGGAATAGGCGAGCAGTACTTC. Amino acid sequence: CASRPDRGIGEQYF.

The J gene is TRBJ2-7, the V gene TRBV5-1, with D uncertain. Trimming removed 0 bases at V and 0 bases at J, with 10 bases between. Germline CDR1 is SGHRS and CDR2 is YFSETQ. This CDR3 is 15 amino acids long. Here the CDR3 reads CASSLDPSSSYEQYF. The CDR3 coding sequence is TGCGCCAGCAGCTTGGACCCCTCGAGCTCCTACGAGCAGTACTTC. Complete variable domain (other parts from reference TRBV5-1 and TRBJ2-7): KAGVTQTPRYLIKTRGQQVTLSCSPISGHRSVSWYQQTPGQGLQFLFEYFSETQRNKGNFPGRFSGRQFSNSRSEMNVSTLELGDSALYLCASSLDPSSSYEQYFGPGTRLTVT.

V gene TRBV25-1 combines with J gene TRBJ1-6; D is undetermined. Germline V gives CDR1 MGHDK, CDR2 SYGVNS. The CDR3 has 14 residues. Trimming cost V 7 bases and J 3 bases, with 10 bases left between them. In DNA, the CDR3 is TGTGCCAGCATCGGCGGTGGCTATAATTCACCCCTCCACTTT. As protein: CASIGGGYNSPLHF.

This chain connects TRBV7-2 to TRBJ1-1; D may be TRBD1 (6 bases). Looked up from germline, CDR1 is SGHTA and CDR2 is FQGNSA. V lost 1 base and J lost 5, with 14 bases in between. CDR3 length: 15 residues. Here the CDR3 reads CASSLVGGEGTEAFF. In DNA, the CDR3 is TGTGCCAGCAGCTTAGTAGGGGGGGAAGGGACTGAAGCTTTCTTT.

The rearrangement links TRBV7-8 to TRBJ1-2, with 7 bases matching TRBD1. CDR1 and CDR2 from the germline V gene are SGHVS and FQNEAQ. This CDR3 is 14 amino acids long. V dropped 0 bases and J dropped 7; count of bases not matched to a gene: 5. The CDR3 DNA reads as TGTGCCAGCAGCTTAGCGCGGGCAGGGGGTGGCTACACCTTC. It is translated as CASSLARAGGGYTF.

The chain couples TRBV19 to TRBJ1-2; 7 bases agree with TRBD1. J lost 3 bases, V lost 5 bases, and 6 bases had no gene match. Germline V gives CDR1 LNHDA, CDR2 SQIVND (reference sequence). The CDR3 runs 14 residues. This CDR3 is CASSSNRGHYGYTF. CDR3 nucleotide sequence: TGTGCCAGTAGTTCCAACAGGGGACACTATGGCTACACCTTC.

The rearrangement uses TRBV13 and TRBJ1-2; 8 nucleotides match TRBD1. CDR1 and CDR2 (germline): PRHDT, FYEKMQ (reference sequence). The V gene end was trimmed by 7 bases and the J gene end by 7 bases; junction bases not matched to a gene: 8. The CDR3 has 13 amino acids. The CDR3 region is CASNQGARFGYTF. The CDR3 DNA reads as TGTGCCAGCAACCAGGGGGCTCGGTTTGGCTACACCTTC.

The gene calls are TRBV5-1 and TRBJ1-4; D is uncertain. From germline, CDR1 is SGHRS and CDR2 YFSETQ. V was cut by 6 bases and J by 4 bases, with 16 bases left in between. The CDR3 has 15 amino acids. The CDR3, as DNA: TGCGCCAGCACCCTGAATCCCGGCGGTAATGAAAAACTGTTTTTT. It is translated as CASTLNPGGNEKLFF.

The V and J genes are TRBV7-2 and TRBJ2-7; TRBD1 matches at 10 bases. Germline trimming cut 1 base from V and 3 bases from J; bases unmatched to any gene: 6. The CDR3 consists of 16 residues. The germline CDR1 and CDR2 sequences are SGHTA and FQGNSA. Here the CDR3 DNA reads TGTGCCAGCAGCTTAGTCGGGACAGGGGTTGACTACGAGCAGTACTTC. It specifies CASSLVGTGVDYEQYF.

J is TRBJ1-6 and V is TRBV5-6; TRBD1 matches 8 bases. The CDR3 totals 15 residues. The trim removed 2 bases at V and 9 bases at J, leaving 7 bases unmatched. The V gene's germline CDR1 is SGHDT and CDR2 YYEEEE. CDR3: CASSFWDRRTSPLHF. CDR3 nucleotides: TGTGCCAGCAGCTTTTGGGACAGGAGGACTTCACCCCTCCACTTT.

J is TRBJ1-1 and V is TRBV5-6, with TRBD1 as a possible D gene (6 bases). The CDR3 covers 12 residues. V was pared by 2 bases and J by 11 bases, with 13 bases between. Germline lookup yields CDR1 SGHDT and CDR2 YYEEEE. The CDR3 region is CASSLTTGLAFF. The CDR3 nucleotides read TGTGCCAGCAGCTTAACGACAGGATTGGCTTTCTTT.

The V and J genes are TRBV6-1 and TRBJ1-1; no definite D call. V shed 2 bases and J shed 0 bases, with 10 bases lying between them. Germline CDR1 and CDR2: MNHNS and SASEGT. There are 15 residues in the CDR3. The CDR3 region has the DNA TGTGCCAGCAGTGAATTCGAGGGTATGAACACTGAAGCTTTCTTT. It yields the protein CASSEFEGMNTEAFF.

CDR3 sequence reads: CASSPPGGIGGGELFF. As DNA, the CDR3 is TGCGCCAGCAGTCCCCCAGGGGGCATTGGTGGCGGGGAGCTGTTTTTT. The V gene is TRBV5-1, the J gene TRBJ2-2, with 8 nucleotides matching TRBD1. This CDR3 is built from 16 residues. CDR1 and CDR2 from the germline V gene are SGHRS and YFSETQ. The V and J ends lost 5 bases and 7 bases, in that order; junction bases with no gene match: 13.

This chain connects TRBV5-4 to TRBJ2-5; 8 bases map to TRBD1. Germline V gene data show CDR1 as SGHNT and CDR2 as YYREEE (reference sequence). The CDR3 has 16 residues. V lost 0 bases and J lost 5; bases outside the gene matches: 9. The CDR3 loop is CASSLGTGMVGETQYF. CDR3 in DNA: TGTGCCAGCAGCTTGGGGACAGGGATGGTTGGGGAGACCCAGTACTTC. Together with reference TRBV5-4 and TRBJ2-5, the CDR3 gives the full variable domain: ETGVTQSPTHLIKTRGQQVTLRCSSQSGHNTVSWYQQALGQGPQFIFQYYREEENGRGNFPPRFSGLQFPNYSSELNVNALELDDSALYLCASSLGTGMVGETQYFGPGTRLLVL.

The chain joins TRBV4-2 to TRBJ2-3, with 9 nucleotides matching TRBD2. The length of the CDR3 is 15 residues. V lost 3 bases and J lost 3; bases outside the gene matches: 4. Germline loops: CDR1 LGHNA, CDR2 YNFKEQ. The CDR3 coding sequence is TGTGCCAGCAGCCAGGTAGCGGGGGCTACAGATACGCAGTATTTT. Protein: CASSQVAGATDTQYF.

This sequence joins TRBV7-3 and TRBJ2-5, with TRBD2 identical over 8 bases. Germline V gene lookup returns CDR1 SGHTA and CDR2 FQGTGA. This CDR3 is built from 15 residues. V lost 4 bases to trimming and J lost 2 bases; unmatched junction nucleotides: 6. The CDR3 spells CASSCQREIQETQYF. CDR3 coding DNA: TGTGCCAGCAGCTGTCAGCGGGAGATACAAGAGACCCAGTACTTC.